This T cell receptor (beta chain) emerged from a study of T-cell reconstitution after alpha-beta-depleted transplantation in children. The study, taken as a whole, reports: Once a year had passed after transplant, T-cell counts and diversity came mostly from newly produced T cells. In some patients, recipient T cells and intrathymic progenitors surviving conditioning explained high day-60 diversity. About two months after transplant, alpha-beta T cells reportedly came from several hundred expanded graft clones.

Deletions cut 7 bases from V and 4 bases from J, with 10 bases between. Germline V gene data show CDR1 as SQVTM and CDR2 as ANQGSEA. The CDR3 sequence is 12 residues long. The authors prepared the TCRbeta library with unique molecular identifiers. From the PCR reads, TCRdb called clonotypes with MiXCR, one entry per CDR3 protein. Among some 95,000 distinct CDR3 sequences listed, about 22% were seen once. This clonotype was recorded many times. Its antigen remains unidentified. The source was PBMCs, collected before TCRalphabeta/CD19-depleted stem cell transplant. The source of this sequence is a boy under 10 years old with acute lymphoblastic leukemia, due to receive a stem cell transplant. J is TRBJ1-4 and V is TRBV29-1; D is unresolved. The CDR3 bases are TGCAGCGGCAAGGACGGTAATGAAAAACTGTTTTTT. It specifies CSGKDGNEKLFF.